This T cell receptor beta chain was obtained from a study of blood T cell repertoires in COVID-19. The CDR3 runs to 14 residues. Germline loops: CDR1 SGHAT, CDR2 FQDESV (reference sequence). The ends were cut back, 1 base at V and 7 bases at J, with 13 bases in the middle. Produced via immunoSEQ multiplex PCR; TCRdb's table is partial and in-frame only. The table records roughly 150,000 clones, around 85% of them present only once. Allocation to cohorts depended on clinical history reported by the participants. The V call is TRBV11-1, the J call TRBJ1-1; possible D gene TRBD1, 5 bases. Sequencing was carried out using PBMCs or T cells enriched from blood (not recorded which). This receptor was identified in a middle-aged woman who had recovered from COVID-19. The CDR3: CASSLVSTDGEAFF. In DNA, the CDR3 is TGTGCCAGCAGCTTAGTATCGACAGATGGTGAAGCTTTCTTT.